One and the same sample provided the 10 T cell receptor beta chains below, sequenced in a study of cytomegalovirus exposure and HLA in healthy donors. PCR was performed using 60 Vbeta and 13 Jbeta primers. Some clones are missing from TCRdb's copy, which holds only in-frame ones; the method was immunoSEQ multiplex PCR. The repertoire has under 200,000 clones, about 80% of them found once; the top ten carry roughly 2.1%. Sequencing was done on a sample of PBMCs. The receptors derive from a man aged 45-65 years in good health and CMV-seropositive.

The rearrangement uses TRBV19 and TRBJ1-5; D unclear. The CDR3 has 15 amino acids. Germline CDR1 reads LNHDA; CDR2 reads SQIVND (reference sequence). V was cut by 5 bases and J by 0 bases, with 11 bases left in between. The CDR3 loop reads CASSARINSNQPQHF. In nucleotides, the CDR3 is TGTGCCAGTAGTGCCAGGATCAATAGCAATCAGCCCCAGCATTTT.

This clone came up once. The V gene is TRBV9, the J gene TRBJ2-1, with D possibly being TRBD2 (5 bases). This CDR3 has 15 residues. Looked up from germline, CDR1 is SGDLS and CDR2 is YYNGEE. Trimming cost V 7 bases and J 6 bases, with 20 bases left between them. The CDR3 loop reads CASSRSGSLGNEQFF. For the CDR3, the DNA is TGTGCCAGCTCAAGGTCGGGATCATTGGGCAATGAGCAGTTCTTC.

J is TRBJ2-5 and V is TRBV7-9; D call uncertain. Trimming took 5 bases from V and 0 from J, leaving 10 bases between them. CDR1 and CDR2 (germline): SEHNR, FQNEAQ (reference sequence). The CDR3 covers 14 residues. The CDR3 DNA reads TGTGCCAGCAGCATTACAACGTACCAAGAGACCCAGTACTTC. As protein: CASSITTYQETQYF.

CDR3 loop: CASSVTADTGELFF. The CDR3 nucleotides are TGTGCCAGCAGCGTTACTGCGGACACCGGGGAGCTGTTTTTT. The chain carries TRBV4-2 and TRBJ2-2; D is unclear. Trimming took off 5 bases at V and 3 bases at J, with 10 bases between the two ends. Germline V gives CDR1 LGHNA, CDR2 YNFKEQ. The CDR3 runs 14 residues.

This sequence joins TRBV7-9 and TRBJ1-1; possible D gene TRBD1, 5 bases. The CDR3 loop spans 16 amino acids. Germline lookup yields CDR1 SEHNR and CDR2 FQNEAQ (reference sequence). V was pared by 2 bases and J by 0 bases, with 13 bases between. The CDR3 nucleotides read TGTGCCAGCAGCTTATCCCCGACAGTGTTGAACACTGAAGCTTTCTTT. Translated: CASSLSPTVLNTEAFF.

J is TRBJ1-6 and V is TRBV19; maybe TRBD1 (6 bases). CDR1 and CDR2 from the germline V gene are LNHDA and SQIVND (reference sequence). The V end lost 1 base, the J end lost 2 bases, and 18 bases lay between the germline ends. The CDR3 length is 19 residues. CDR3 sequence reads: CASSIVGATSSAYNSPLHF. The DNA for the CDR3 is TGTGCCAGTAGTATAGTGGGGGCCACCTCGAGTGCCTATAATTCACCCCTCCACTTT.

This rearrangement joins TRBV4-2 to TRBJ2-5, with 9 bases lining up with TRBD2. CDR3 length: 14 residues. The ends lost 0 bases at V and 5 bases at J; junction bases unmatched: 1. The germline gives CDR1 LGHNA, CDR2 YNFKEQ. CDR3 sequence reads: CASSQERGGETQYF. CDR3 DNA: TGTGCCAGCAGCCAAGAGCGGGGGGGGGAGACCCAGTACTTC.

Concerning this clone itself: The junction and the germline gene differ at one end; a read error may be behind it. The chain links TRBV15 to TRBJ1-5; the D is unclear. Germline V gives CDR1 LNHNV, CDR2 YYDKDF (reference sequence). The CDR3 is made up of 13 amino acids. CDR3 sequence: CATSRDRGQPQRF. Written as DNA, the CDR3 is TGTGCCACCAGCAGAGATCGCGGTCAGCCCCAGCGTTTT.

This clone was counted many times. The V call is TRBV4-2, the J call TRBJ1-4, with 7 bases fitting TRBD1. J was trimmed by 14 bases and V by 0 bases; bases with no gene match: 12. The CDR3 extends over 15 amino acids. Germline V gene sequence: CDR1 LGHNA, CDR2 YNFKEQ. CDR3 in amino acids: CASSQDGTGTVGLFF. CDR3 nucleotide sequence: TGTGCCAGCAGCCAAGATGGGACCGGGACAGTTGGGCTGTTTTTT.

Only one count was recorded for this clone. The J gene is TRBJ2-1, the V gene TRBV9, with TRBD2 as a possible D gene (5 bases). CDR3 length equals 15 residues. Trimming stripped 1 base from V and 2 bases from J, with 10 bases between. Germline CDR1 is SGDLS and CDR2 is YYNGEE. The CDR3 sequence: CASSVWLATYNEQFF. For the CDR3, the DNA is TGTGCCAGCAGCGTATGGCTAGCAACCTACAATGAGCAGTTCTTC.